The present T cell receptor beta chain was sequenced within a study of shared clonotypes between healthy human individuals. Study-wide background: A couple of women and a few men aged 18 to 49 made up the donors. Notes on the study in general: Shared across a few donors were around 5% of the naive CD4 clonotypes.

Comments on this clone: Its antigen is as yet unknown. Additional DNA sequences in this sample encode the identical CDR3.

Method: immunoSEQ multiplex PCR; TCRdb's copy keeps in-frame clones and lacks some. The sample contains some 2.4 million clones, over 85% of which appear only once. The CDR3 has 13 residues. Deletions cut 5 bases from V and 1 base from J, with 8 bases between. Germline-derived CDR1 and CDR2 are SGHAT and FQNNGV. Recent acute infections and vaccinations were absent in the healthy HIV-negative adult donors. This TCR derives from a man between 18 and 35 years old in good health. Some clones in this sample may be carry-over from other donors' samples. The genes are TRBV11-2 and TRBJ1-1; perhaps TRBD1 as D (6 bases). What was sequenced was naive CD4+ T cells from PBMCs. Subset in this sample: CD45RA+ positively selected. The CDR3 DNA is TGTGCCAGCAGCCAGGACAGGAACACTGAAGCTTTCTTT. Protein sequence: CASSQDRNTEAFF. The entire variable domain, with the rest obtained from reference TRBV11-2 and TRBJ1-1, is as follows: EAGVAQSPRYKIIEKRQSVAFWCNPISGHATLYWYQQILGQGPKLLIQFQNNGVVDDSQLPKDRFSAERLKGVDSTLKIQPAKLEDSAVYLCASSQDRNTEAFFGQGTRLTVV.